This TCR beta chain stems from a study of T-cell memory formation after mild COVID-19. Study-level information: There were largely donor-specific TCR clusters. Study-level points and caveats: Among CD4+ contracting clones, most were CM and EM, and CD8+ ones EMRA. Some SARS-CoV-2-responding clones were already detected in memory before infection.

5'RACE with constant-segment primers yielded barcoded, UMI-tagged TCR alpha and TCR beta cDNA libraries. From the 5' RACE reads, TCRdb called clonotypes with MiXCR, one entry per CDR3 protein. The sample has 250,000 to 350,000 distinct CDR3 sequences, about 16% seen once; the top ten hold 20% to 25%. The germline CDR1 and CDR2 sequences are LGHDT and YNNKEL (reference sequence). Trimming left V 1 base short and J 1 base short, with 4 bases between. This CDR3 is 13 amino acids long. This clonotype has just a few counts. Its matching antigen is unknown. The origin of this receptor is a man aged 18 to 30 who had mild COVID-19 (a few samples of this study predate the infection). Cell type and time point are not known. This chain links TRBV3-1 with TRBJ1-1; D remains unclear. Sequencing was done on a sample of PBMCs or a T cell subset sorted from them (not recorded which). Written as DNA, the CDR3 is TGTGCCAGCAGCCAAGTAAGGAACACTGAAGCTTTCTTT. Its protein product is CASSQVRNTEAFF.